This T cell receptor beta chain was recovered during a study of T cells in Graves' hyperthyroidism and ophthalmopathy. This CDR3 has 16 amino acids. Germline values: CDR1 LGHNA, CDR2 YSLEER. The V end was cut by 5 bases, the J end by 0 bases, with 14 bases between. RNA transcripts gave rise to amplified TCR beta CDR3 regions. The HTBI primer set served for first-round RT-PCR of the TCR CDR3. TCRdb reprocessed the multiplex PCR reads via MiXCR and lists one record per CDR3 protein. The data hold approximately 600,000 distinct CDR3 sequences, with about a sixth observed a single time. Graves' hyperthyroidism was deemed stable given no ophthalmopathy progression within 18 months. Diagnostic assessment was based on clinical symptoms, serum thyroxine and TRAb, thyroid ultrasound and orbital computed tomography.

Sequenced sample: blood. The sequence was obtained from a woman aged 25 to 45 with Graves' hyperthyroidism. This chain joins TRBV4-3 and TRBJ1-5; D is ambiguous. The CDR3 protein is CASSKAIEYSNQPQHF. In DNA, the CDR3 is TGCGCCAGCAGCAAGGCGATCGAATATAGCAATCAGCCCCAGCATTTT.